Reported below is one T cell receptor (beta chain). V lost 3 bases, J lost 8 bases, and 7 bases stayed unmatched. The CDR3 has 15 residues. This sample stems from a study of T-cell reconstitution after alpha-beta-depleted transplantation in children. For TCRbeta, the library was prepared with unique molecular identifiers. TCRdb itself ran the PCR reads through MiXCR, one entry per CDR3 protein. Of fewer than 700,000 distinct CDR3 sequences listed, approximately 12% are singletons. V gene TRBV12-3 or TRBV12-4 combines with J gene TRBJ2-1; 10 bases line up with TRBD2. This receptor was identified in a male patient between 10 and 17 years old who had a stem cell transplant for acute myeloid leukemia, so the T cells may come from the graft donor. Sequences were derived from PBMCs, mostly from graft donor cells, sampled 360 days after TCRalphabeta/CD19-depleted stem cell transplant. The CDR3 DNA is TGTGCCAGCAGTTTTGCTAGCGGGAGAGTCCATGAGCAGTTCTTC. Translating gives CASSFASGRVHEQFF.